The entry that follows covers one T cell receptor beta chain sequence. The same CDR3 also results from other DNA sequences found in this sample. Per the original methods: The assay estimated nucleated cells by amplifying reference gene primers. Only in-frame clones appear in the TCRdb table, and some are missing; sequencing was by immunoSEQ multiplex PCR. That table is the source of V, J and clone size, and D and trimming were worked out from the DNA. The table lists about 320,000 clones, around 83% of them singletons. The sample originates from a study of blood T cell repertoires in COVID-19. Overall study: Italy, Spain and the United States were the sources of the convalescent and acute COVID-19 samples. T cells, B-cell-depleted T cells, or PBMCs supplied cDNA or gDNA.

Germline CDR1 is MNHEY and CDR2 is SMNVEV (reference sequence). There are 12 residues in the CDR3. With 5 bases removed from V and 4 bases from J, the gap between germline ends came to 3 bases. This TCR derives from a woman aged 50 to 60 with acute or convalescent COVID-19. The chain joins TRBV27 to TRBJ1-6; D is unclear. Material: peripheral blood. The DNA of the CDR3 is TGTGCCAGCAGTCTATATAATTCACCCCTCCACTTT. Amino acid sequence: CASSLYNSPLHF.